Listed below are T cell receptor beta chains from one sample, sequenced in a study of T-cell memory formation after mild COVID-19. Via MiXCR, TCRdb re-called the 5' RACE reads, giving one row per CDR3 protein. Of around 530,000 distinct CDR3 sequences in the sample, less than 25% were seen once. Sequences were obtained from PBMCs or a T cell subset sorted from them (not recorded which). The receptors were gathered from an adult woman who had mild COVID-19 (a few samples of this study predate the infection). Cell type and time point are not known. CDR3s include the opening cysteine and the closing phenylalanine or tryptophan. Fields, in order: V gene, D gene, CDR3 protein. The D gene is left open where the match is weak.

TRBV6-6 | TRBD1 | CASRGTGRGQPQHF
TRBV7-8 | TRBD1 | CASSFPLDRASTDTQYF
TRBV12-3/TRBV12-4 | TRBD1 | CASSKDRAEAFF
TRBV7-2 | - | CASSLAGGSNSPLHF
TRBV11-2 | TRBD2 | CASSLVPVVAGGSTDTQYF
TRBV7-9 | TRBD2 | CASSNEGTSASTDTQYF
TRBV7-9 | - | CASSLEQGNEQYF
TRBV4-3 | TRBD2 | CASSQDFDSGPKNIQYF
TRBV7-9 | - | CASSTLKITNTEAFF
TRBV7-9 | - | CASSPIPANEQFF
TRBV7-6 | - | CASSVQPFGQTTNEKLFF
TRBV19 | TRBD2 | CASSTPQSGMYNEQFF
TRBV6-2/TRBV6-3 | - | CASSPQGGPTYEQYF
TRBV7-8 | - | CASSLVVAQETQYF
TRBV12-3/TRBV12-4 | - | CASSFGGEAFF
TRBV19 | - | CASSYYHEQYF
TRBV15 | TRBD1 | CATSWGQGSTGELFF
TRBV27 | - | CASNRQAALNTEAFF
TRBV6-2/TRBV6-3 | TRBD2 | CASSYSPTSGRAGYHEQFF
TRBV20-1 | TRBD2 | CSADSGTSGGPDTQYF
TRBV6-2/TRBV6-3 | - | CASSYYTYEQYF
TRBV7-9 | - | CASSSSGANVLTF
TRBV7-2 | - | CASSFDLRGEQFF
TRBV12-5 | - | CASGPGTVNTIYF
TRBV20-1 | - | CSARNPGLTSYEQYF
TRBV9 | TRBD2 | CASSVGASGRAPGNEQFF
TRBV5-5 | - | CASSLDARAGGDTQYF
TRBV12-3/TRBV12-4 | TRBD1 | CASSVPGQGPEAFF
TRBV7-9 | - | CASSWTAYEQYF
TRBV20-1 | TRBD1 | CSARDTRQGAYGYTF
TRBV11-2 | TRBD2 | CASSFTETSGAPYEQYF
TRBV5-1 | TRBD1 | CASSTRDRDNSPLHF
TRBV7-2 | TRBD1 | CASSLPSGTGMETQYF
TRBV6-2/TRBV6-3 | - | CASSYPPWRRQETQYF
TRBV20-1 | - | CSASPTGELFF
TRBV2 | - | CASRSQGQSLAKNIQYF
TRBV11-1 | - | CASSSMGAANTGELFF
TRBV2 | TRBD2 | CASSRHLAGTNNEQFF
TRBV6-2/TRBV6-3 | TRBD2 | CASSRLAGRNYEQYF
TRBV4-1 | TRBD1 | CASGDVRDRYGYTF
TRBV7-9 | - | CASSPHFLDSRGGTQYF
TRBV4-2 | - | CASSQGLHGGQETQYF
TRBV19 | - | CASSMGLEQYF
TRBV29-1 | - | CSVVPGGTYNEQFF
TRBV4-3 | - | CASSQALGKDYGYTF
TRBV3-1 | TRBD1 | CASSQLQAGTDIYF
TRBV30 | - | CAWARGGKTNYGYTF
TRBV9 | - | CASSVGSSPHTDTQYF
TRBV28 | TRBD1 | CASSFIRGLSDEQFF
TRBV29-1 | - | CSVNGQNTGELFF
TRBV5-1 | TRBD1 | CASSYTGASAGNTIYF
TRBV29-1 | - | CSVTNTARAFF
TRBV25-1 | TRBD2 | CASTTREGLAVSTGELFF